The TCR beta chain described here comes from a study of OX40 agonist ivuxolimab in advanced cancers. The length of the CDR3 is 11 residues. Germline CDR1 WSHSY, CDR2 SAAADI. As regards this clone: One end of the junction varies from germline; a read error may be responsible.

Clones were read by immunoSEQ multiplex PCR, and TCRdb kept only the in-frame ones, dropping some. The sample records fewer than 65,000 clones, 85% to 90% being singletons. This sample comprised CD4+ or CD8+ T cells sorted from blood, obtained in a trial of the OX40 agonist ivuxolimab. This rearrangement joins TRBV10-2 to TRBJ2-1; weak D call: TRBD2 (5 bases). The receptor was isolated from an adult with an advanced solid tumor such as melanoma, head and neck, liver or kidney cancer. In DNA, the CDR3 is TGCGCCAGCAGCGCTAGCAATCAGCAGTTCTTC. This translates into CASSASNQQFF.